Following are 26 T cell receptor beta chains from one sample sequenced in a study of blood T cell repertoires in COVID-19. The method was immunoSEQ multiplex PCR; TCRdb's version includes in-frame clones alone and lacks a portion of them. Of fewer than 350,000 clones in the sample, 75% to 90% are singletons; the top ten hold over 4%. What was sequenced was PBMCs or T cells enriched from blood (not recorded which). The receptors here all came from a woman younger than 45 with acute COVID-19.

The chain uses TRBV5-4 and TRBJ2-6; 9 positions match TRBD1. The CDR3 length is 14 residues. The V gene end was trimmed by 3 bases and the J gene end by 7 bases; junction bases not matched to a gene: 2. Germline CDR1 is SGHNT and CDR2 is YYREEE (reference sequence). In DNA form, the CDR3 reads TGTGCCAGCAGCTGGACAGGGGCCGCCAACGTCCTGACTTTC. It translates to CASSWTGAANVLTF.

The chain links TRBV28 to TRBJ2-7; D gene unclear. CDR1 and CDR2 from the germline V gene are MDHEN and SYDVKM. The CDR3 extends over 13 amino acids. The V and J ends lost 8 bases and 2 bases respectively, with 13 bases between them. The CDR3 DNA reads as TGTGCCAGCTCGGTCCAGACAACCTACGAGCAGTACTTC. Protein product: CASSVQTTYEQYF. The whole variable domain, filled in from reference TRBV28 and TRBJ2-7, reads DVKVTQSSRYLVKRTGEKVFLECVQDMDHENMFWYRQDPGLGLRLIYFSYDVKMKEKGDIPEGYSVSREKKERFSLILESASTNQTSMYLCASSVQTTYEQYFGPGTRLTVT.

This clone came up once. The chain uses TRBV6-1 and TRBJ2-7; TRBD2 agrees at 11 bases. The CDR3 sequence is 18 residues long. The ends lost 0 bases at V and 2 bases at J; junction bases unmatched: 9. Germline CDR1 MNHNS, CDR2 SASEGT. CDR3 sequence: CASSEAETRLAGTYEQYF. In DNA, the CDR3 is TGTGCCAGCAGTGAAGCCGAAACTCGACTAGCGGGAACCTACGAGCAGTACTTC.

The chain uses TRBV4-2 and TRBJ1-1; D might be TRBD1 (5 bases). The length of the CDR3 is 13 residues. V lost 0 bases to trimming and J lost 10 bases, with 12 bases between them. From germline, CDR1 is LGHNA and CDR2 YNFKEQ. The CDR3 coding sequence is TGTGCCAGCAGCCAAGAAACGGTGCAGGGAGCTTTCTTT. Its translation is CASSQETVQGAFF.

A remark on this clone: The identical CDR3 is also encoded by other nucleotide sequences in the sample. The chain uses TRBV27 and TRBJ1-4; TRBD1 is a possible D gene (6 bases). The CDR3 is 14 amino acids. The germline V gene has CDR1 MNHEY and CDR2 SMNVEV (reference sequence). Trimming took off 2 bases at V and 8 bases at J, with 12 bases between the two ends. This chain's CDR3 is CASSLLQGGEKLFF. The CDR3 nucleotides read TGTGCCAGCAGTTTACTACAGGGAGGGGAAAAACTGTTTTTT.

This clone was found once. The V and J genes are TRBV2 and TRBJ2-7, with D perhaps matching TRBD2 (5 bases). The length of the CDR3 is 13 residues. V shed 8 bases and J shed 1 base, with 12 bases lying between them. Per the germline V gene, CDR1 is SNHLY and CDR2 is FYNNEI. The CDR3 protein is CASSGSSSYEQYF. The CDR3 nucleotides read TGTGCCAGCTCTGGGAGCTCTTCCTACGAGCAGTACTTC.

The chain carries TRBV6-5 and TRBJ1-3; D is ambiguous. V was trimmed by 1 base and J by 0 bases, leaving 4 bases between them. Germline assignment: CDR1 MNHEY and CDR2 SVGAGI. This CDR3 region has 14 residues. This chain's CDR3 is CASSYYYSGNTIYF. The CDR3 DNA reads TGTGCCAGCAGTTACTATTACTCTGGAAACACCATATATTTT.

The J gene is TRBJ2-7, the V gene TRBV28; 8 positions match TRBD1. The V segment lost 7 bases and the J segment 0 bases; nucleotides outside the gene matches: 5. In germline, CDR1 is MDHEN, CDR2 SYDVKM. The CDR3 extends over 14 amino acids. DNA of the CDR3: TGTGCCAGCAATTCCGGGACAGGCTCCTACGAGCAGTACTTC. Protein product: CASNSGTGSYEQYF.

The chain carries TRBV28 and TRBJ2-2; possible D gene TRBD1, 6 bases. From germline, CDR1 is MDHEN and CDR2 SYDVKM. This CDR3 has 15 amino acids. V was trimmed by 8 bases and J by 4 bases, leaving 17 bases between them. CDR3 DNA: TGTGCCAGCGCCCTGGGGGCGCCCTTCACCGGGGAGCTGTTTTTT. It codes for CASALGAPFTGELFF.

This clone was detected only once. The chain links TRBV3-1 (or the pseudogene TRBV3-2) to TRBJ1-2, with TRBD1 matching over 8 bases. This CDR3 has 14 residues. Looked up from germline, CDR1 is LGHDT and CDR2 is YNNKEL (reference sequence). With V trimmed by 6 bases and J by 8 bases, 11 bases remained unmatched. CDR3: CASSSGTGGGGYTF. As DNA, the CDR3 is TGTGCCAGCAGTTCCGGGACAGGAGGGGGCGGCTACACCTTC.

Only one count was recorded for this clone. The CDR3 region has the DNA TGTGCCAGCAGCCTAATACAGGGGGGCGAGCAGTACTTC. Its protein is CASSLIQGGEQYF. V usage is TRBV27 and J usage is TRBJ2-7; 8 nucleotides agree with TRBD1. CDR1 is MNHEY, CDR2 SMNVEV, per germline (reference sequence). With V trimmed by 6 bases and J by 6 bases, 7 bases remained unmatched. The CDR3 sequence is 13 residues long.

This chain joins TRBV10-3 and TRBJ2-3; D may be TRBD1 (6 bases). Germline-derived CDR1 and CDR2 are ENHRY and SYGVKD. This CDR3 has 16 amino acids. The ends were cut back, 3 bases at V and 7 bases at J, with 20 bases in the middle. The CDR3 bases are TGTGCCATCAGTGACCCTTCCAGGGGCTTTGTAAATACGCAGTATTTT. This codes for CAISDPSRGFVNTQYF.

The CDR3 DNA is TGTGCCATCAGGTCGGGACTAGGTAGCACAGATACGCAGTATTTT. Its protein is CAIRSGLGSTDTQYF. This chain connects TRBV10-3 to TRBJ2-3, with 8 bases identical to TRBD2. V shed 6 bases and J 0 bases; nucleotides not matched to a gene: 5. The CDR3 totals 15 residues. Looked up from germline, CDR1 is ENHRY and CDR2 is SYGVKD.

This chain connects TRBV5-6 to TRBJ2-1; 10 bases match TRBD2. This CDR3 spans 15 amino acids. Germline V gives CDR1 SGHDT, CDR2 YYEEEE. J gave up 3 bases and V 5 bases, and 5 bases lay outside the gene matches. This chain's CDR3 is CASRDPSGSYNEQFF. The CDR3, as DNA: TGTGCCAGCAGAGACCCTAGCGGGAGCTACAATGAGCAGTTCTTC.

CDR3 nucleotides: TGTGCCAGTAGTACGGGACAGAGCACCGGGGAGCTGTTTTTT. Amino acid sequence: CASSTGQSTGELFF. This chain links TRBV19 with TRBJ2-2; 7 bases map to TRBD1. V gave up 4 bases and J gave up 4 bases; unmatched junction bases: 3. The CDR3 covers 14 residues. CDR1 and CDR2 from the germline V gene are LNHDA and SQIVND (reference sequence).

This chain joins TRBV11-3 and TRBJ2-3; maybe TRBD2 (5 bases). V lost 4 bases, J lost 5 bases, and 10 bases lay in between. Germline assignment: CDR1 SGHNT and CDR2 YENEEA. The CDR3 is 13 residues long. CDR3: CASSSAGEDTQYF. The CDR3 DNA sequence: TGTGCCAGCAGCTCCGCCGGGGAAGATACGCAGTATTTT. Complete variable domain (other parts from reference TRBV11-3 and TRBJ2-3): EAGVVQSPRYKIIEKKQPVAFWCNPISGHNTLYWYLQNLGQGPELLIRYENEEAVDDSQLPKDRFSAERLKGVDSTLKIQPAELGDSAVYLCASSSAGEDTQYFGPGTRLTVL.

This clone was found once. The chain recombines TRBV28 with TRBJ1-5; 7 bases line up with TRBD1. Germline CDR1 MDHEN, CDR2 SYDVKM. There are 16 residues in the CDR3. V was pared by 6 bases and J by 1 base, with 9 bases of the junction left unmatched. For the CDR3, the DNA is TGTGCCAGCAGCCAACCACAGGGGATGAGCAATCAGCCCCAGCATTTT. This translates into CASSQPQGMSNQPQHF.

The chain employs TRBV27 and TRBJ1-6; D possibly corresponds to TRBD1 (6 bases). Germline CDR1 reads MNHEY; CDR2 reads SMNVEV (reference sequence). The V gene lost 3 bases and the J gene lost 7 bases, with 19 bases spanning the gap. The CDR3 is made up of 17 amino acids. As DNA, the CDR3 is TGTGCCAGCAGTTTCGTGGGGCAGGGGTCGTCCAATTCACCCCTCCACTTT. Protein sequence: CASSFVGQGSSNSPLHF.

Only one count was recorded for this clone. This CDR3 reads CASSESLRNTGELFF. In DNA, the CDR3 is TGTGCCAGCAGTGAATCACTTCGGAACACCGGGGAGCTGTTTTTT. The V call is TRBV25-1, the J call TRBJ2-2; no definite D call. This CDR3 is built from 15 residues. The ends were cut back, 1 base at V and 1 base at J, with 7 bases in the middle. Per germline, CDR1 MGHDK and CDR2 SYGVNS.

CDR3 DNA: TGTGCCAGTAGTATGCTAGCCCACAATGAGCAGTTCTTC. As protein: CASSMLAHNEQFF. V gene TRBV19 combines with J gene TRBJ2-1, with TRBD2 as a possible D gene (5 bases). The CDR3 has 13 residues. From germline, CDR1 is LNHDA and CDR2 SQIVND (reference sequence). V was shortened by 3 bases and J by 5 bases, with 8 bases between the two germline ends.

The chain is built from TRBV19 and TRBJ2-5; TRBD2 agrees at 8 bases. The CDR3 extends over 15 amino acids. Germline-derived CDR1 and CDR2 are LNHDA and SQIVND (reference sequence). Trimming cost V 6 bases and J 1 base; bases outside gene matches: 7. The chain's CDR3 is CASRETSVSQETQYF. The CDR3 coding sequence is TGTGCCAGTAGAGAGACTAGCGTATCCCAAGAGACCCAGTACTTC.

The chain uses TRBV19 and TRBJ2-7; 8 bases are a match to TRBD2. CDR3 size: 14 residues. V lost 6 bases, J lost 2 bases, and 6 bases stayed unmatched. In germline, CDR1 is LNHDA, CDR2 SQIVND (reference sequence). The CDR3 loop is CASSLAGLTYEQYF. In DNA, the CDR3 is TGTGCCAGTAGCTTAGCGGGGCTTACCTACGAGCAGTACTTC. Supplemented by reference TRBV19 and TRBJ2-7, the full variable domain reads DGGITQSPKYLFRKEGQNVTLSCEQNLNHDAMYWYRQDPGQGLRLIYYSQIVNDFQKGDIAEGYSVSREKKESFPLTVTSAQKNPTAFYLCASSLAGLTYEQYFGPGTRLTVT.

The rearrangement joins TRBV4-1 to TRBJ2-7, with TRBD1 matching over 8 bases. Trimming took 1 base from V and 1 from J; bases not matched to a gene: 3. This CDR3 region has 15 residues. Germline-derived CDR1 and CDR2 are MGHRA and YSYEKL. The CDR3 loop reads CASSQGDRRSYEQYF. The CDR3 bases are TGCGCCAGCAGCCAAGGGGACAGGCGTTCCTACGAGCAGTACTTC.

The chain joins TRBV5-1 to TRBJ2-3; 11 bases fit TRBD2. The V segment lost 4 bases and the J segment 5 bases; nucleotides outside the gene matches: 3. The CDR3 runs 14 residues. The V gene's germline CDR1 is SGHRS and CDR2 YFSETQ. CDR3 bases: TGCGCCAGCAGCCTAGGGACTAGCGGAGATACGCAGTATTTT. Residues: CASSLGTSGDTQYF.

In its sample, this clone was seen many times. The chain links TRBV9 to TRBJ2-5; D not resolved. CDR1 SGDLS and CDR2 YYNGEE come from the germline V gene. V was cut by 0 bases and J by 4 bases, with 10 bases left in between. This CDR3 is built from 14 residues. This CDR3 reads CASSVGYRSETQYF. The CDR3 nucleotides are TGTGCCAGCAGCGTAGGGTACCGGTCAGAGACCCAGTACTTC.

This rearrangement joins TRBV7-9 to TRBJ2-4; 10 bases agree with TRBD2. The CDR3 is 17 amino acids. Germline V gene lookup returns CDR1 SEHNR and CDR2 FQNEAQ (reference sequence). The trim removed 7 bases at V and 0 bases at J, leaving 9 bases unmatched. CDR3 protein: CASTHRTSGIAKNIQYF. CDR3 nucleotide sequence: TGTGCCAGCACCCATCGGACTAGCGGAATAGCCAAAAACATTCAGTACTTC.